This T cell receptor beta chain originates from a study of response to subunit inactivated influenza vaccine. A note on this clonotype: The antigen remains undetermined.

General study results and limits: The authors proposed limited new T cell recruitment per seasonal influenza vaccination.

One entry per CDR3 protein results from TCRdb running MiXCR on the RT-PCR reads. The repertoire holds just over 300,000 distinct CDR3 sequences, with about 20% as singletons. CDR1 and CDR2 (germline): MNHEY, SVGAGI. This CDR3 region has 14 residues. V was trimmed by 4 bases and J by 1 base, leaving 8 bases between them. This clonotype was sampled from a man aged 45-69 years who received an inactivated influenza vaccine. Material: PBMCs from blood, obtained less than 22 months after vaccination. The gene calls are TRBV6-5 and TRBJ1-5; D is undetermined. The CDR3 is CASSFWASNQPQHF. CDR3 nucleotide sequence: TGTGCCAGCAGTTTTTGGGCGAGCAATCAGCCCCAGCATTTT.